These T cell receptor beta chains were read from a single sample in a study of read filtering for tumor transcriptome and immune sequencing. TCRdb reprocessed the reads with MiXCR, giving one entry per CDR3 protein. The sample includes more than 100,000 distinct CDR3 sequences, approximately 12% of them seen just once. The sample comprised a population of CD138-negative cells sorted from bone marrow. Receptor source: a donor aged 40 or over with multiple myeloma. The CDR3 runs from the conserved cysteine through the conserved F or W. Each record gives: clone size, J gene, D gene, V gene, CDR3 protein, CDR3 DNA. The D gene is left open where the match is weak. Expanded clones are given a class, and other clones once, few, many or no size at all.

many TRBJ2-1 . TRBV19 CASSVSYNEQFF TGTGCCAGTAGCGTATCCTACAATGAGCAGTTCTTC
many TRBJ1-5 . TRBV28 CASSLARYSNQPQHF TGTGCCAGCAGTTTGGCCAGGTATAGCAATCAGCCCCAGCATTTT
. TRBJ1-6 TRBD1 TRBV4-1 CASSKGTGWDNSPLHF TGCGCCAGCAGCAAAGGGACAGGGTGGGATAATTCACCCCTCCACTTT
many TRBJ2-1 TRBD2 TRBV2 CASSENGGGNNEQFF TGTGCCAGCAGTGAAAACGGGGGGGGAAACAATGAGCAGTTCTTC
few TRBJ2-1 TRBD2 TRBV28 CASSSERGGDNEQFF TGTGCCAGCAGTTCCGAGCGGGGGGGGGACAATGAGCAGTTCTTC
many TRBJ2-1 TRBD2 TRBV24-1 CATSDPGRAYNEQFF TGTGCCACCAGTGATCCTGGGAGGGCCTACAATGAGCAGTTCTTC
many TRBJ1-1 . TRBV18 CASSPPIHTEAFF TGTGCCAGCTCACCACCGATACACACTGAAGCTTTCTTT
. TRBJ2-7 . TRBV2 CASSEVWAASLEQYF TGTGCCAGCAGTGAAGTGTGGGCCGCAAGTCTCGAGCAGTACTTC
few TRBJ1-2 . TRBV7-2 CASSLNAPGGYTF TGTGCCAGCAGCTTAAACGCGCCTGGAGGCTACACCTTC
few TRBJ2-5 TRBD2 TRBV20-1 CSGMREGLETQYF TGCAGTGGAATGAGGGAGGGCCTCGAGACCCAGTACTTC
many TRBJ1-2 . TRBV6-2/TRBV6-3 CASGNREDYGYTF TGTGCCAGCGGGAACAGGGAAGACTATGGCTACACCTTC
many TRBJ1-1 . TRBV20-1 CSARVGQPNTEVFF TGCAGTGCTAGAGTAGGGCAACCGAACACTGAAGTTTTCTTT